This TCR beta chain was recorded in a study of blood T cell repertoires in COVID-19. Study in general: The samples span acute and convalescent COVID-19 from the United States, Italy and Spain. T cells, B-cell-depleted T cells, or PBMCs supplied cDNA or gDNA.

How the authors handled the data: From reference gene primer amplification, estimates of nucleated cell counts were derived. Assay: immunoSEQ multiplex PCR; the TCRdb copy retains only in-frame clones and omits some. The V and J calls and clone size are taken from that table; D and trimming were inferred from the DNA. The data hold about 100,000 clones, with approximately 88% observed a single time. CDR1 is LNHDA and CDR2 is SQIVND in the germline V gene (reference sequence). This CDR3 is 16 amino acids long. V shed 5 bases and J 5 bases; nucleotides not matched to a gene: 9. The clonotype comes from a woman aged 55-69 years with acute or convalescent COVID-19. The V and J genes are TRBV19 and TRBJ2-5; 12 nucleotides line up with TRBD1. Sequencing was performed on peripheral blood. In nucleotides, the CDR3 is TGTGCCAGTAGTGATCCGGGACAGGGGGCTTTGGAGACCCAGTACTTC. Residues: CASSDPGQGALETQYF.